Listed here are 3 T cell receptor beta chains from one sample, sequenced in a study of blood T cell repertoires in COVID-19. TCRdb keeps only in-frame clones here, not all; method: immunoSEQ multiplex PCR. The table has roughly 220,000 clones, around 80% seen once; the top ten hold roughly 21%. Sequencing input: peripheral blood. Receptors were obtained from a man between 25 and 39 years old with active or convalescent COVID-19.

The rearrangement joins TRBV12-3 or TRBV12-4 to TRBJ2-1; 8 bases are shared with TRBD2. This CDR3 has 12 amino acids. The trim removed 6 bases at V and 12 bases at J, leaving 7 bases unmatched. DNA for the CDR3: TGTGCCAGCAGACTAGGGCGGGGGGTGCAGTTCTTC. Its translation: CASRLGRGVQFF.

J is TRBJ2-7 and V is TRBV27, with D possibly matching TRBD1 (6 bases). Germline-derived CDR1 and CDR2 are MNHEY and SMNVEV (reference sequence). The CDR3 length is 16 residues. V was cut by 6 bases and J by 6 bases, with 24 bases left in between. The CDR3 spells CASSTLTTGRGSEQYF. The CDR3 DNA sequence: TGTGCCAGCAGCACTCTCACGACAGGTAGGGGAAGCGAGCAGTACTTC.

The chain is built from TRBV7-3 and TRBJ2-1; D is undetermined. The CDR3 spans 13 residues. Germline CDR1 and CDR2: SGHTA and FQGTGA. The V end lost 0 bases, the J end lost 6 bases, and 6 bases lay between the germline ends. CDR3 DNA: TGTGCCAGCAGCTTAACGGCTGTCAATGAGCAGTTCTTC. Translation gives CASSLTAVNEQFF.